These T cell receptor beta chains were read from a single sample in a study of Ad26.COV2.S vaccination and SARS-CoV-2 variants. The table came from immunoSEQ multiplex PCR; TCRdb's copy has only in-frame clones and leaves some out. The sample shows some 340,000 clones, 70% to 90% of them seen only once. Source: peripheral blood, taken in a trial of Ad26.COV2.S vaccine versus placebo. Receptors were obtained from a person aged 18-60 years who received the Ad26.COV2.S COVID-19 vaccine or a placebo. Both conserved end residues are part of each CDR3. The D gene is left open where the match is weak. The size entry is marked missing in some rows and otherwise reads once, few, many or a size class.

TRBJ1-5	TRBV6-4	-	TRBD1	CASPLTGVDQPQHF	TGTGCCAGCCCCCTAACAGGGGTTGATCAGCCCCAGCATTTT
TRBJ2-6	TRBV28	-	TRBD1	CASSPMTGSGANVLTF	TGTGCCAGCAGCCCAATGACAGGGTCTGGGGCCAACGTCCTGACTTTC
TRBJ2-5	TRBV3-1/TRBV3-2	-	TRBD2	CASSLISAGETHF	TGTGCCAGCAGCCTGATCTCAGCGGGGGAGACCCACTTC
TRBJ2-5	TRBV10-3	-	-	CAISESPETQYF	TGTGCCATCAGTGAGTCTCCTGAGACCCAGTACTTC
TRBJ1-4	TRBV5-1	-	TRBD1	CASSLAPTGAINEKLFF	TGCGCCAGCAGCTTGGCCCCGACAGGGGCTATTAATGAAAAACTGTTTTTT
TRBJ2-5	TRBV11-3	-	-	CASSLSRVETQYF	TGTGCCAGCAGCTTGAGTCGAGTCGAGACCCAGTACTTC
TRBJ2-7	TRBV4-2	-	-	CASSQEGGQGESEQYF	TGTGCCAGCAGCCAAGAAGGGGGGCAGGGGGAGAGCGAGCAGTACTTC
TRBJ2-5	TRBV10-3	-	TRBD2	CAISATSGGRETQYF	TGTGCCATCAGTGCAACTAGCGGGGGACGGGAGACCCAGTACTTC
TRBJ1-1	TRBV25-1	-	-	CASSRSSGIAEAFF	TGTGCCAGCAGTCGCTCATCCGGCATCGCTGAAGCTTTCTTT
TRBJ2-5	TRBV18	few	-	CASSQARETQYF	TGTGCCAGCTCACAGGCTCGAGAGACCCAGTACTTC
TRBJ1-3	TRBV7-9	many	-	CASSLVQGSTGNTIYF	TGTGCCAGCAGCTTGGTTCAGGGGTCCACTGGAAACACCATATATTTT
TRBJ2-5	TRBV7-9	-	TRBD1	CASSSVNDRDQAQYF	TGTGCCAGCAGCTCAGTGAACGACAGGGACCAGGCCCAGTACTTC
TRBJ2-7	TRBV5-4	-	TRBD1	CASSYTGGFSYEQYF	TGTGCCAGCAGTTACACAGGGGGCTTTAGTTACGAGCAGTACTTC
TRBJ2-2	TRBV7-3	-	-	CASSLIASNTGELFF	TGTGCCAGCAGCTTAATTGCTTCGAACACCGGGGAGCTGTTTTTT
TRBJ2-4	TRBV11-3	-	-	CASSFLARWGLAKNIQYF	TGTGCCAGCAGCTTTTTGGCAAGGTGGGGGTTAGCCAAAAACATTCAGTACTTC
TRBJ2-5	TRBV6-6	many	-	CASSYGGTNQETQYF	TGTGCCAGCAGTTATGGTGGCACAAACCAAGAGACCCAGTACTTC
TRBJ1-5	TRBV12-3/TRBV12-4	-	-	CASSLVGEGPQHF	TGTGCCAGCAGTTTAGTGGGAGAAGGGCCCCAGCATTTT
TRBJ2-5	TRBV5-4	-	-	CASSLDRGAGETQYF	TGTGCCAGCAGCTTGGATCGGGGGGCAGGTGAGACCCAGTACTTC
TRBJ2-1	TRBV10-1	-	-	CASSEVPNNEQFF	TGCGCCAGCAGTGAAGTGCCCAACAATGAGCAGTTCTTC
TRBJ1-2	TRBV5-6	-	-	CASSLRTLLFYGYTF	TGTGCCAGCAGCTTGCGGACCCTGCTATTCTATGGCTACACCTTC
TRBJ1-1	TRBV5-4	-	-	CASSSYSNTEAFF	TGTGCCAGCAGCTCTTACAGTAACACTGAAGCTTTCTTT
TRBJ2-3	TRBV11-2	-	TRBD2	CASRRTSGDTDTQYF	TGTGCCAGCAGGAGGACTAGCGGGGACACAGATACGCAGTATTTT
TRBJ2-7	TRBV6-6	-	TRBD2	CASSYSRGYEQYF	TGTGCCAGCAGTTACTCGCGGGGGTACGAGCAGTACTTC
TRBJ2-1	TRBV6-1	-	TRBD1	CASSDWDRGYNEQFF	TGTGCCAGCAGTGATTGGGACAGGGGATACAATGAGCAGTTCTTC
TRBJ2-3	TRBV5-1	-	-	CASSLLGRDTDTQYF	TGCGCCAGCAGCTTGTTAGGCAGGGACACAGATACGCAGTATTTT
TRBJ1-1	TRBV10-3	-	TRBD1	CAIRSPTGVATEAFF	TGTGCCATCAGATCTCCGACAGGGGTGGCCACTGAAGCTTTCTTT
TRBJ2-2	TRBV9	-	TRBD1	CASSADRGGNTGELFF	TGTGCCAGCAGCGCCGACAGGGGCGGAAACACCGGGGAGCTGTTTTTT
TRBJ2-1	TRBV28	-	TRBD1	CASSESGGSYNEQFF	TGTGCCAGCAGTGAATCAGGGGGCTCCTACAATGAGCAGTTCTTC